This T cell receptor (beta chain) was identified during a study of cytomegalovirus exposure and HLA in healthy donors. Study-wide results and limits: Most of the CMV-associated TCR beta chains (in a later analysis) appeared to be HLA-restricted. Later analysis indicated greater clonal expansion among HLA-associated TCR beta chains than among equally common other chains.

Losses at the gene ends were 3 bases for V and 2 bases for J; bases not matched to a gene: 9. The CDR3 sequence is 16 residues long. Germline V gene data show CDR1 as MDHEN and CDR2 as SYDVKM. Notes on this clone: Its matching antigen is unknown.

Both 60 Vbeta primers and 13 Jbeta primers went into the PCR. This table comes from immunoSEQ multiplex PCR, and its TCRdb copy is limited to in-frame clones, with some not included. This repertoire shows approximately 170,000 clones, 85% found once; its top ten account for 1%. The TCR sequence derives from a boy between 2 and 10 years old in good health and CMV-seronegative. Sequencing used PBMCs. The chain joins TRBV28 to TRBJ1-1, with 7 positions matching TRBD1. CDR3 coding DNA: TGTGCCAGCAGTTTTCTCCGGGACAGCCTAAACACTGAAGCTTTCTTT. As protein: CASSFLRDSLNTEAFF. Using reference TRBV28 and TRBJ1-1 for the parts outside the CDR3, the full variable domain is DVKVTQSSRYLVKRTGEKVFLECVQDMDHENMFWYRQDPGLGLRLIYFSYDVKMKEKGDIPEGYSVSREKKERFSLILESASTNQTSMYLCASSFLRDSLNTEAFFGQGTRLTVV.